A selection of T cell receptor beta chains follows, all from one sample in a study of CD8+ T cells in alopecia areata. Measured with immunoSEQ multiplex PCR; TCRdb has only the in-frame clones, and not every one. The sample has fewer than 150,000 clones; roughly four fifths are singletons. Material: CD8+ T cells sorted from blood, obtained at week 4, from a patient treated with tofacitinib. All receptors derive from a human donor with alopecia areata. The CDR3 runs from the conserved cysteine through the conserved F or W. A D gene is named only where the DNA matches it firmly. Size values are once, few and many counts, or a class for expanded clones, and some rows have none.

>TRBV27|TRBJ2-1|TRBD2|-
CASSFSLAGSGYNEQFF
TGTGCCAGCAGTTTTAGCCTAGCGGGGAGTGGGTACAATGAGCAGTTCTTC
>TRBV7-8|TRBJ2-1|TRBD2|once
CASSLGTSTPRSRYNEQFF
TGTGCCAGCAGCTTAGGGACTAGTACCCCTCGTTCCAGGTACAATGAGCAGTTCTTC
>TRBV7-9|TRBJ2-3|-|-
CASSLFPRGEDTQYF
TGTGCCAGCAGCTTATTCCCGCGGGGTGAAGATACGCAGTATTTT
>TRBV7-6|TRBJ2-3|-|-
CASSLVRDIEDTQYF
TGTGCCAGCAGCTTAGTCCGGGACATTGAAGATACGCAGTATTTT
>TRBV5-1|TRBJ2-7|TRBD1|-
CASSLVGQGYEQYF
TGCGCCAGCAGCTTGGTTGGACAGGGTTACGAGCAGTACTTC
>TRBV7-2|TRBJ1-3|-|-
CASSPFVGGSSGNTIYF
TGTGCCAGCAGCCCATTCGTTGGGGGCAGCTCTGGAAACACCATATATTTT
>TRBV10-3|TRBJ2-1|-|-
CASSYSGADEQFF
TGTGCCAGCAGTTACTCGGGGGCTGATGAGCAGTTCTTC
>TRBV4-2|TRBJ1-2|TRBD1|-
CASSQEGTGGRGYGYTF
TGTGCCAGCAGCCAAGAGGGGACAGGGGGCCGGGGGTATGGCTACACCTTC
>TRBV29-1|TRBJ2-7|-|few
CSVAPSDSTYEQYF
TGCAGCGTTGCCCCATCCGACAGCACCTACGAGCAGTACTTC
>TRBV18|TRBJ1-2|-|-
CASSLESSETHYGYTF
TGTGCCAGCTCCCTCGAGTCATCAGAGACTCACTATGGCTACACCTTC
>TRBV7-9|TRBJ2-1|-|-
CASSPPGARSYNEQFF
TGTGCCAGCAGCCCGCCCGGGGCCCGATCCTACAATGAGCAGTTCTTC
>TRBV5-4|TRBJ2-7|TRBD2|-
CASSSGLAGREQYF
TGTGCCAGCAGCTCCGGACTAGCTGGCCGCGAGCAGTACTTC
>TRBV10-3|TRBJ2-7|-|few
CAISTGPTYEQYF
TGTGCCATCAGTACAGGGCCCACCTACGAGCAGTACTTC
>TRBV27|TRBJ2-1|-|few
CASSLSGGPYNEQFF
TGTGCCAGCAGTTTATCAGGGGGGCCCTACAATGAGCAGTTCTTC
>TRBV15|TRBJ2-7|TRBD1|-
CATSRFRDRAYGYEQYF
TGTGCCACCAGCAGATTCCGGGACAGGGCGTACGGCTACGAGCAGTACTTC
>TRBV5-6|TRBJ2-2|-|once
CASSFSGELFF
TGTGCCAGCAGCTTTTCCGGGGAGCTGTTTTTT
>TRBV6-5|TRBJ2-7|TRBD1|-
CASSYSTWTGTTEQYF
TGTGCCAGCAGTTACTCGACCTGGACAGGTACGACCGAGCAGTACTTC
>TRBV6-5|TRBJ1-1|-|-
CASSLRGWNTEAFF
TGTGCCAGCAGCCTACGGGGGTGGAACACTGAAGCTTTCTTT
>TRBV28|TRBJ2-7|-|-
CASSLAGRDYEQYF
TGTGCCAGCAGTTTGGCAGGAAGGGACTACGAGCAGTACTTC
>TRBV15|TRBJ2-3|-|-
CATSPWDYTSTDTQYF
TGTGCCACCAGCCCGTGGGATTATACTAGCACAGATACGCAGTATTTT
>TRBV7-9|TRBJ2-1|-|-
CASSFGVYNEQFF
TGTGCCAGCAGCTTTGGGGTCTACAATGAGCAGTTCTTC
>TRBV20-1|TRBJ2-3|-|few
CSAQTFTQYF
TGCAGTGCCCAGACTTTTACGCAGTATTTT
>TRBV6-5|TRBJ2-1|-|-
CASRDREGDNEQFF
TGTGCCAGCAGAGACAGGGAGGGGGACAATGAGCAGTTCTTC
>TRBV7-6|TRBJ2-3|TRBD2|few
CASSLGLAGGAASDTQYF
TGTGCCAGCAGCTTGGGCCTAGCGGGGGGCGCTGCGTCAGATACGCAGTATTTT
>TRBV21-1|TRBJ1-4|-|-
CASSDQGRDTQNEKLFF
TGTGCCAGCAGCGATCAAGGCCGGGACACACAAAATGAAAAACTGTTTTTT
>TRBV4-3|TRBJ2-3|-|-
CASSQDSSGTDTQYF
TGCGCCAGCAGCCAAGACTCATCGGGGACCGATACGCAGTATTTT
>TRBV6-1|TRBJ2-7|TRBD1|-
CASSLPGTVYEQYF
TGTGCCAGCAGTCTCCCCGGGACAGTTTACGAGCAGTACTTC
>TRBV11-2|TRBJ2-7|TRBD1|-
CASSPRDRFTYEQYF
TGTGCCAGCAGCCCGAGGGACAGGTTTACCTACGAGCAGTACTTC
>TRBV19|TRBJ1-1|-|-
CASSITHSNTEAFF
TGTGCCAGTAGTATTACCCACAGTAACACTGAAGCTTTCTTT
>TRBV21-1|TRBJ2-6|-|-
CASIPRKGAGVSGANVLTF
TGTGCCAGCATCCCAAGGAAGGGGGCCGGCGTCTCTGGGGCCAACGTCCTGACTTTC
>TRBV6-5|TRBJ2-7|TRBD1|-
CASSAGQGVPSEQYF
TGTGCCAGCAGCGCGGGACAGGGGGTTCCCTCTGAGCAGTACTTC
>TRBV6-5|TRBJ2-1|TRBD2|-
CASSTSGGLNEQFF
TGTGCCAGCAGCACTAGCGGGGGCCTCAATGAGCAGTTCTTC
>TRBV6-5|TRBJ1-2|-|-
CASSYSSRTGYTF
TGTGCCAGCAGTTACTCCTCTAGGACGGGCTACACCTTC
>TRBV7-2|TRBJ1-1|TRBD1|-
CASSPEGQGAEAFF
TGTGCCAGCAGCCCAGAGGGACAGGGGGCTGAAGCTTTCTTT
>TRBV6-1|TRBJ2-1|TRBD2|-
CASSGLAVNEQFF
TGTGCCAGCAGCGGACTAGCGGTCAATGAGCAGTTCTTC
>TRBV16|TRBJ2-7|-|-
CASSQGHLSYEQYF
TGTGCCAGCAGCCAAGGACACCTTTCCTACGAGCAGTACTTC
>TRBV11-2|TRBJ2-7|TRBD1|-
CASSSWDRSYEQYF
TGTGCCAGCAGCTCATGGGACAGGAGTTACGAGCAGTACTTC
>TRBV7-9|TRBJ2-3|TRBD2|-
CASSPGTSNTDTQYF
TGTGCCAGCAGCCCCGGGACTAGCAACACAGATACGCAGTATTTT
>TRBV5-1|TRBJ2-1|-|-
CASSFSGDNNEQFF
TGCGCCAGCAGCTTCTCAGGGGACAACAATGAGCAGTTCTTC
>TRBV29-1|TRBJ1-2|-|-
CSVEWQARAGAYGYTF
TGCAGCGTTGAATGGCAGGCCCGAGCTGGGGCCTATGGCTACACCTTC
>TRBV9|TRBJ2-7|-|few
CASSIGDSYEQYF
TGTGCCAGCAGTATTGGAGACTCCTACGAGCAGTACTTC
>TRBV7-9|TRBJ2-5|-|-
CASSSPLRKVETQYF
TGTGCCAGCAGCTCACCCCTTCGGAAGGTCGAGACCCAGTACTTC
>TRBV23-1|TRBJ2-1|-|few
CASSQLRSQRSCNEQFF
TGCGCCAGCAGTCAATTGCGGAGTCAACGTTCGTGCAATGAGCAGTTCTTC
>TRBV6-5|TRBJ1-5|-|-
CASSSRGLIGNQPQHF
TGTGCCAGCAGTTCGAGGGGGTTGATCGGCAATCAGCCCCAGCATTTT
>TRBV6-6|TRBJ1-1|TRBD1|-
CASSYPWDRVGTEAFF
TGTGCCAGCAGTTACCCATGGGACAGGGTGGGCACTGAAGCTTTCTTT
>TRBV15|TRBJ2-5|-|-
CATSSIREAVQETQYF
TGTGCCACCAGCTCTATCAGGGAGGCCGTCCAAGAGACCCAGTACTTC
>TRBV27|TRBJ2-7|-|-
CASGPPTYEQYF
TGTGCCAGCGGGCCTCCGACCTACGAGCAGTACTTC
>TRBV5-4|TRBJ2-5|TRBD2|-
CASSWGLESEETQYF
TGTGCCAGCAGCTGGGGACTAGAGAGTGAAGAGACCCAGTACTTC
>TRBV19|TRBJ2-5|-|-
CASSWREQETQYF
TGTGCCAGTAGTTGGCGGGAACAAGAGACCCAGTACTTC
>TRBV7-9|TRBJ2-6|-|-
CASSSASGTSFSGANVLTF
TGTGCCAGCAGCTCAGCATCCGGGACATCCTTCTCTGGGGCCAACGTCCTGACTTTC
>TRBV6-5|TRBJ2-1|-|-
CASRTSSHNEQFF
TGTGCCAGCCGGACCAGCTCCCACAATGAGCAGTTCTTC